Listed below are T cell receptor beta chains from one sample, sequenced in a study of control samples from healthy donors and cancer patients. The assay was immunoSEQ multiplex PCR, and TCRdb's table has in-frame clones only and misses some. The sample lists approximately 100,000 clones; about 86% were seen once. The material sequenced was blood. These TCRs come from a man between 25 and 39 years old in good health. Both conserved end residues are part of each CDR3. Each record gives: D gene, V gene, J gene, clone size, CDR3 protein, CDR3 DNA. A D gene is named only where the DNA matches it firmly. Not all rows give a size; the values are once, few, many and, for expanded clones, a class.

D: .
V: TRBV18
J: TRBJ2-3
size: .
CDR3: CASSPSGPNTDTQYF
DNA: TGTGCCAGCTCTCCCTCGGGCCCCAACACAGATACGCAGTATTTT

D: .
V: TRBV7-2
J: TRBJ2-5
size: .
CDR3: CASSSSAVAETQYF
DNA: TGTGCCAGCAGCTCCTCCGCGGTGGCGGAGACCCAGTACTTC

D: TRBD2
V: TRBV2
J: TRBJ2-1
size: .
CDR3: CATMPGTSGSHEQFF
DNA: TGTGCCACCATGCCCGGGACTAGCGGGAGTCATGAGCAGTTCTTC

D: TRBD2
V: TRBV18
J: TRBJ2-5
size: .
CDR3: CASSRLAEGGETQYF
DNA: TGTGCCAGCTCACGACTAGCGGAGGGGGGAGAGACCCAGTACTTC

D: .
V: TRBV7-9
J: TRBJ2-4
size: .
CDR3: CASSSDLSKNIQYF
DNA: TGTGCCAGCAGCTCGGACCTCTCCAAAAACATTCAGTACTTC

D: .
V: TRBV9
J: TRBJ1-6
size: .
CDR3: CASISRLHF
DNA: TGTGCCAGCATTAGTCGCCTCCACTTT

D: .
V: TRBV15
J: TRBJ2-5
size: .
CDR3: CATSHGERVTQYF
DNA: TGTGCCACCAGTCACGGGGAACGGGTGACCCAGTACTTC

D: .
V: TRBV7-9
J: TRBJ2-5
size: .
CDR3: CASRPGQPPQETQYF
DNA: TGTGCCAGCAGACCCGGGCAGCCGCCGCAAGAGACCCAGTACTTC

D: .
V: TRBV5-1
J: TRBJ1-1
size: .
CDR3: CASSWNPARSNTEAFF
DNA: TGCGCCAGCAGCTGGAACCCGGCGAGATCGAACACTGAAGCTTTCTTT

D: TRBD1
V: TRBV2
J: TRBJ1-5
size: .
CDR3: CASRYDRGWRQPQHF
DNA: TGTGCCAGCAGGTACGACAGGGGCTGGCGTCAGCCCCAGCATTTT

D: .
V: TRBV14
J: TRBJ1-5
size: .
CDR3: CASSQTRNQPQHF
DNA: TGTGCCAGCAGCCAAACGAGAAATCAGCCCCAGCATTTT

D: TRBD2
V: TRBV4-3
J: TRBJ2-7
size: .
CDR3: CASSQGFSGSDAYEQYF
DNA: TGCGCCAGCAGCCAAGGATTTAGCGGGAGCGACGCCTACGAGCAGTACTTC

D: .
V: TRBV29-1
J: TRBJ2-3
size: .
CDR3: CSVDWTSTDTQYF
DNA: TGCAGCGTGGACTGGACTAGCACAGATACGCAGTATTTT

D: .
V: TRBV24-1
J: TRBJ2-3
size: .
CDR3: CATSDFEGSTDTQYF
DNA: TGTGCCACCAGTGATTTTGAGGGGAGCACAGATACGCAGTATTTT

D: .
V: TRBV5-1
J: TRBJ1-4
size: .
CDR3: CASSPTDRRVGEKLFF
DNA: TGCGCCAGCAGCCCCACTGACCGGAGGGTTGGTGAAAAACTGTTTTTT

D: .
V: TRBV7-2
J: TRBJ1-2
size: .
CDR3: CASSSQQANYGYTF
DNA: TGTGCCAGCAGCTCTCAACAGGCTAACTATGGCTACACCTTC

D: .
V: TRBV3-1/TRBV3-2
J: TRBJ2-7
size: .
CDR3: CASSQQGELYEQYF
DNA: TGTGCCAGCAGCCAGCAGGGAGAATTGTACGAGCAGTACTTC

D: .
V: TRBV30
J: TRBJ1-2
size: .
CDR3: CAWSRYNYGYTF
DNA: TGTGCCTGGAGTCGGTATAACTATGGCTACACCTTC

D: .
V: TRBV28
J: TRBJ1-1
size: .
CDR3: CASSEPGWADTEAFF
DNA: TGTGCCAGCTCGGAGCCAGGGTGGGCGGACACTGAAGCTTTCTTT

D: TRBD2
V: TRBV27
J: TRBJ2-2
size: .
CDR3: CASRLAGGPVTGELFF
DNA: TGTGCCAGCAGACTAGCGGGAGGGCCAGTCACCGGGGAGCTGTTTTTT

D: .
V: TRBV7-3
J: TRBJ2-2
size: .
CDR3: CASSSRGNTGELFF
DNA: TGTGCCAGCAGCTCTAGAGGGAACACCGGGGAGCTGTTTTTT

D: .
V: TRBV12-3/TRBV12-4
J: TRBJ2-3
size: once
CDR3: CASSYSTDTQYF
DNA: TGTGCCAGCAGTTATAGCACAGATACGCAGTATTTT

D: TRBD1
V: TRBV3-1/TRBV3-2
J: TRBJ1-3
size: .
CDR3: CASSRRRQGFSGNTIYF
DNA: TGTGCCAGCAGCCGAAGACGACAGGGATTCTCTGGAAACACCATATATTTT

D: TRBD1
V: TRBV10-3
J: TRBJ1-2
size: .
CDR3: CAINGDRGLPDIGYTF
DNA: TGTGCCATCAACGGGGACAGGGGGCTTCCAGATATAGGCTACACCTTC

D: TRBD1
V: TRBV5-1
J: TRBJ2-1
size: few
CDR3: CASSSADRGPANEQFF
DNA: TGCGCCAGCAGCTCGGCGGACAGGGGGCCTGCCAATGAGCAGTTCTTC

D: TRBD1
V: TRBV6-5
J: TRBJ2-5
size: .
CDR3: CASQTGTGEETQYF
DNA: TGTGCCAGCCAGACCGGGACAGGAGAAGAGACCCAGTACTTC

D: .
V: TRBV5-4
J: TRBJ2-7
size: .
CDR3: CASSVPGLHYEQYF
DNA: TGTGCCAGCAGCGTACCGGGTCTGCATTACGAGCAGTACTTC

D: TRBD2
V: TRBV6-5
J: TRBJ2-7
size: .
CDR3: CASSYSASGGSYEQYF
DNA: TGTGCCAGCAGTTACTCTGCTAGCGGGGGCTCCTACGAGCAGTACTTC

D: .
V: TRBV28
J: TRBJ2-3
size: .
CDR3: CASSFVLGTDTQYF
DNA: TGTGCCAGCAGTTTTGTGTTGGGCACAGATACGCAGTATTTT

D: TRBD1
V: TRBV5-1
J: TRBJ1-1
size: few
CDR3: CASSLVRGGVNTEAFF
DNA: TGCGCCAGCAGCTTGGTTCGAGGGGGCGTGAACACTGAAGCTTTCTTT

D: .
V: TRBV9
J: TRBJ2-3
size: .
CDR3: CASSPGQTTDTQYF
DNA: TGTGCCAGCAGCCCAGGACAGACAACAGATACGCAGTATTTT

D: TRBD1
V: TRBV6-5
J: TRBJ1-2
size: .
CDR3: CASTIPGGAGYTF
DNA: TGTGCCAGCACCATCCCAGGGGGCGCGGGCTACACCTTC

D: TRBD2
V: TRBV2
J: TRBJ2-1
size: once
CDR3: CASSDRGDSSYNEQFF
DNA: TGTGCCAGCAGTGATCGGGGGGATAGCTCCTACAATGAGCAGTTCTTC

D: .
V: TRBV9
J: TRBJ2-7
size: .
CDR3: CASSVGASFESSYEQYF
DNA: TGTGCCAGCAGCGTAGGAGCCAGTTTTGAGAGCTCCTACGAGCAGTACTTC

D: .
V: TRBV6-2/TRBV6-3
J: TRBJ1-5
size: .
CDR3: CASSNRPRTASYQPQHF
DNA: TGTGCCAGCAGTAACCGGCCACGGACAGCGAGCTATCAGCCCCAGCATTTT

D: TRBD2
V: TRBV5-4
J: TRBJ2-2
size: .
CDR3: CASSLASGRFRVTGELFF
DNA: TGTGCCAGCAGCTTGGCTAGCGGGAGATTCCGGGTCACCGGGGAGCTGTTTTTT

D: .
V: TRBV28
J: TRBJ2-5
size: .
CDR3: CASSPRSAETQYF
DNA: TGTGCCAGCAGTCCCAGGTCCGCGGAGACCCAGTACTTC

D: TRBD1
V: TRBV11-2
J: TRBJ1-2
size: .
CDR3: CASSSRTGSDYTF
DNA: TGTGCCAGCAGCTCCCGGACAGGGTCGGACTACACCTTC

D: .
V: TRBV10-2
J: TRBJ2-3
size: few
CDR3: CASSEGGLSTDTQYF
DNA: TGCGCCAGCAGTGAGGGGGGACTGAGCACAGATACGCAGTATTTT

D: .
V: TRBV10-1
J: TRBJ2-2
size: .
CDR3: CASSEDGGVNTGELFF
DNA: TGCGCCAGCAGTGAAGATGGTGGGGTAAACACCGGGGAGCTGTTTTTT

D: .
V: TRBV30
J: TRBJ1-4
size: .
CDR3: CAWSVKQRNEKLFF
DNA: TGTGCCTGGAGTGTAAAACAGCGAAATGAAAAACTGTTTTTT

D: .
V: TRBV18
J: TRBJ1-3
size: .
CDR3: CASSPEDLAGNTIYF
DNA: TGTGCCAGCTCACCAGAGGATCTGGCTGGAAACACCATATATTTT

D: .
V: TRBV25-1
J: TRBJ1-6
size: .
CDR3: CASSARTQSPLHF
DNA: TGTGCCAGCAGTGCCCGGACACAATCACCCCTCCACTTT

D: .
V: TRBV11-3
J: TRBJ2-7
size: .
CDR3: CASSGGSSYEQYF
DNA: TGTGCCAGCAGTGGGGGGAGCTCCTACGAGCAGTACTTC

D: .
V: TRBV6-1
J: TRBJ2-5
size: .
CDR3: CASSEAQETQYF
DNA: TGTGCCAGCAGTGAAGCGCAGGAGACCCAGTACTTC

D: .
V: TRBV5-6
J: TRBJ2-3
size: .
CDR3: CASSLRPSSTDTQYF
DNA: TGTGCCAGCAGCTTGCGCCCTTCTAGCACAGATACGCAGTATTTT

D: .
V: TRBV4-3
J: TRBJ1-1
size: .
CDR3: CASSQDLSPSTEAFF
DNA: TGCGCCAGCAGCCAAGATCTTTCACCCTCTACTGAAGCTTTCTTT

D: .
V: TRBV3-1/TRBV3-2
J: TRBJ1-2
size: once
CDR3: CASSQDWGVGYGYTF
DNA: TGTGCCAGCAGCCAAGATTGGGGGGTGGGCTATGGCTACACCTTC

D: .
V: TRBV2
J: TRBJ2-3
size: .
CDR3: CASKTVGGVETDTQYF
DNA: TGTGCCAGCAAGACCGTTGGGGGAGTCGAAACAGATACGCAGTATTTT

D: TRBD1
V: TRBV5-1
J: TRBJ2-5
size: .
CDR3: CASSGGTGTISKTQYF
DNA: TGCGCCAGCAGCGGCGGGACAGGAACAATCTCTAAGACCCAGTACTTC

D: .
V: TRBV21-1
J: TRBJ2-1
size: .
CDR3: CASSNSLAGVSNEQFF
DNA: TGTGCCAGCAGCAATTCCTTGGCGGGAGTCTCAAATGAGCAGTTCTTC

D: .
V: TRBV4-2
J: TRBJ2-7
size: .
CDR3: CASSQAGAFYEQYF
DNA: TGTGCCAGCAGCCAAGCGGGTGCCTTCTACGAGCAGTACTTC